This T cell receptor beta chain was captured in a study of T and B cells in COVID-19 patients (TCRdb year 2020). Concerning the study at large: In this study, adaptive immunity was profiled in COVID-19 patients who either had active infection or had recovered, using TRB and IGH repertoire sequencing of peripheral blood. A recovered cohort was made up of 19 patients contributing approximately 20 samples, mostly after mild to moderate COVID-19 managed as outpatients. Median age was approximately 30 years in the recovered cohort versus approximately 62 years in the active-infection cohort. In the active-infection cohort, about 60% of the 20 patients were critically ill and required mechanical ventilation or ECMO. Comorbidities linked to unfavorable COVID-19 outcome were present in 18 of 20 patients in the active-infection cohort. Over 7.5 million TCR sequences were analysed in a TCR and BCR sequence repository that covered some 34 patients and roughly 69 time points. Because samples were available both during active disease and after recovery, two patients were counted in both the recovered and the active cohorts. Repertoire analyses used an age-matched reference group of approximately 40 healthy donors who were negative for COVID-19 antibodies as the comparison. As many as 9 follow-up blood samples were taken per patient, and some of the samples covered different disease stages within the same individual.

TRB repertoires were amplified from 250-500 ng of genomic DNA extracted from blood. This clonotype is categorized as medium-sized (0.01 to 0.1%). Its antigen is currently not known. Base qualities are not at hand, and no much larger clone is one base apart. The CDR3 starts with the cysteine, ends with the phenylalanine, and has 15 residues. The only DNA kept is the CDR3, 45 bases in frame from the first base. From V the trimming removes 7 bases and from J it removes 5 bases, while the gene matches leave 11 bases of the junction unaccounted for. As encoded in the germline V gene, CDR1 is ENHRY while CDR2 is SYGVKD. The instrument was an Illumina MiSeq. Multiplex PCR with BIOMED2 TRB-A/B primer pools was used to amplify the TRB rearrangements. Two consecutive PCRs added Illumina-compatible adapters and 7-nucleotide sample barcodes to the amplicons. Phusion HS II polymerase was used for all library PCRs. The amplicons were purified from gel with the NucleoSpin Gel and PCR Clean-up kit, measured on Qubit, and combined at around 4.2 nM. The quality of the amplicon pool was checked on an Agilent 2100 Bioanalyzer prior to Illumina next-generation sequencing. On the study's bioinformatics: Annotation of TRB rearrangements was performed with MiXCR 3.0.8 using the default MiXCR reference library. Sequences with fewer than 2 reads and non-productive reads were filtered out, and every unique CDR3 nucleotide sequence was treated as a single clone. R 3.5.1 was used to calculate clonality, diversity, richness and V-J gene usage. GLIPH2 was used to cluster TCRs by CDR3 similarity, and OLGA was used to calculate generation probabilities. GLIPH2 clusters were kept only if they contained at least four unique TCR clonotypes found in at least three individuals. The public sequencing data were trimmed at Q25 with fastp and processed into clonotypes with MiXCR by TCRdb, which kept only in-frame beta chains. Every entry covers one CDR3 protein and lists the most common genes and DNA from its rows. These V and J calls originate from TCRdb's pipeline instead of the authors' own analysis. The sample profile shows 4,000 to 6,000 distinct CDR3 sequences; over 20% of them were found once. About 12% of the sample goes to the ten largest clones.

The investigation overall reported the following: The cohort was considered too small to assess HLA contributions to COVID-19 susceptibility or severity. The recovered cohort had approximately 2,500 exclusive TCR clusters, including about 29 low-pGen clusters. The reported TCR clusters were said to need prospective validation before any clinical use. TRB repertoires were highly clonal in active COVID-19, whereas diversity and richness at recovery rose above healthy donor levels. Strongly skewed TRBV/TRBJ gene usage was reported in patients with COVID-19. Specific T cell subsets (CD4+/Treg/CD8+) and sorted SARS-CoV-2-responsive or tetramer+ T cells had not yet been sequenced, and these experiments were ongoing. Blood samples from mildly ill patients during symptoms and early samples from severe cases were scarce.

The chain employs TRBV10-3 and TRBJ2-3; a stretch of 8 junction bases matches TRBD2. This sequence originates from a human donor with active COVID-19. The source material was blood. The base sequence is TGTGCCATCAAGCTGGGGCGGGGGGCCGGAGATACGCAGTATTTT. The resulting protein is CAIKLGRGAGDTQYF.